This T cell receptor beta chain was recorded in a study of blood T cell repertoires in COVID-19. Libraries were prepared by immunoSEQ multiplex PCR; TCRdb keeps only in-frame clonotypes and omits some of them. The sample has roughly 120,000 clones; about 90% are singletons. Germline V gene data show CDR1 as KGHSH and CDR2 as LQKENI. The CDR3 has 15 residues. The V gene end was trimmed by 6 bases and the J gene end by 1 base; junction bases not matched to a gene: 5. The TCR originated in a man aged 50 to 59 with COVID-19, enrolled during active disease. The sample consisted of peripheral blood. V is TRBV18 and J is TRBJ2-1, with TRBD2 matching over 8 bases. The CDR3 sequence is CASSQASGSYNEQFF. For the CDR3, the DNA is TGTGCCAGCTCCCAGGCTAGCGGGTCCTACAATGAGCAGTTCTTC.